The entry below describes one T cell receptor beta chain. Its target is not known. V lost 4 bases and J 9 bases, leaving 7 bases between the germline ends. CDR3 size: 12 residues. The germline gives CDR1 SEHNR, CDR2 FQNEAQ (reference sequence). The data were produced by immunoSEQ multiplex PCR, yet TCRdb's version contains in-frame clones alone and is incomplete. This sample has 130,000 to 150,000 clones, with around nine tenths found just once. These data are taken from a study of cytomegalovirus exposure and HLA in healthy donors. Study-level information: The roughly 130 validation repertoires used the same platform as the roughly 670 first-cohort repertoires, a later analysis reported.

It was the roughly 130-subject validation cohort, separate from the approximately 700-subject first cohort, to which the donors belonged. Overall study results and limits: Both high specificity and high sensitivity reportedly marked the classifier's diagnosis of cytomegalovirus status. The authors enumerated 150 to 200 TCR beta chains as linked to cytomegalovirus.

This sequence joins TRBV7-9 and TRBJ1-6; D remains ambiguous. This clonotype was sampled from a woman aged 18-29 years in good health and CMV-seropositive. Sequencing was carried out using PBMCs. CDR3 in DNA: TGTGCCAGCAGCTCCTCCCTTTCACCCCTCCACTTT. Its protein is CASSSSLSPLHF.